These T cell receptor beta chains were read from a single sample in a study of cytomegalovirus exposure and HLA in healthy donors. Using immunoSEQ multiplex PCR, the repertoire was profiled, and TCRdb retains in-frame clones only, with some absent. The sample yields some 210,000 clones, about four fifths seen once. Sequenced material: PBMCs. Receptors originate from a woman between 50 and 59 years old in good health and CMV-seropositive. Both conserved end residues are trimmed from each CDR3.

>TRBV16
ASSQPSGDTEAF
>TRBV16
ASSQIRGGKLF
>TRBV19
ATANGANTGELF
>TRBV10-1
ASSEDRQGRTNTEAF
>TRBV4-1
ASSQVRQGQETQY
>TRBV5-8
ASTPYGRGLVSPLH
>TRBV6-6
ASSYSGTGGNSPLH
>TRBV25-1
ASSGLEVFRGAETQY
>TRBV7-8
ASSLTPTGDFGYT
>TRBV13
ASSLGSQGGYGYT